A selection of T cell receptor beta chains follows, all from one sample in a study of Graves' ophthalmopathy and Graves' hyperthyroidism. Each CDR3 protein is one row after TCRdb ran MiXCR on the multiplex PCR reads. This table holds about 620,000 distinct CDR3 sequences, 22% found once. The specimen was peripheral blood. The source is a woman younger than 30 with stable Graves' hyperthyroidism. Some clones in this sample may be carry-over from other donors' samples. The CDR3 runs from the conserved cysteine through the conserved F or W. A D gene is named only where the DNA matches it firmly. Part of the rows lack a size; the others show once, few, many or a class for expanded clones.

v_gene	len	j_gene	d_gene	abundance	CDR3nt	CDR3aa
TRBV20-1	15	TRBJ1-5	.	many	TGCAGTGCTAGAGATAAAATTACGGACCGCGGGCCCCAGCATTTT	CSARDKITDRGPQHF
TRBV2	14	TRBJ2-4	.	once	TGTGCCAGCAACCTGCTCGGGGGCGAGGACATTCAGTACTTC	CASNLLGGEDIQYF
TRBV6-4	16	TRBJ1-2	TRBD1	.	TGTGCCAGCAGTGACTCTCGACAGGGAGATAACTATGGCTACACCTTC	CASSDSRQGDNYGYTF
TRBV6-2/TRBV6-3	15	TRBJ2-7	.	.	TGTGCCAGCAGTTCCAGTCAGCCGAATCCCTACGAGCAGTACTTC	CASSSSQPNPYEQYF
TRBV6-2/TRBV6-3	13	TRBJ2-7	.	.	TGTGCCAGCAGTTATTCAGGGATCTACGAGCAGTACTTC	CASSYSGIYEQYF
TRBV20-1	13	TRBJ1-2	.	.	TGCAGTGCGCCGAGTAGCGTTAACTATGGCTACACCTTC	CSAPSSVNYGYTF
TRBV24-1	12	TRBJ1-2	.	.	TGTGCCACGGGGGCCGGGGACTATGGCTACACCTTC	CATGAGDYGYTF
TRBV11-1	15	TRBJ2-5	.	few	TGTGCCAGCAGCTTAAGGGTGGCAGAAGCGGAGACCCAGTACTTC	CASSLRVAEAETQYF
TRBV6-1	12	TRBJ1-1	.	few	TGTGCCAGCAGGGATGACACCTCGAAAGCTTTCTTT	CASRDDTSKAFF
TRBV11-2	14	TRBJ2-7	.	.	TGTGCCAGCAGCTTCGCCGGGGGGCGAAACGAGCAGTACTTC	CASSFAGGRNEQYF
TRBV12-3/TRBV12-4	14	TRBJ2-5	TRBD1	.	TGTGCCAGCAGTCGGGACAGGGTCGGAGAGACCCAGTACTTC	CASSRDRVGETQYF
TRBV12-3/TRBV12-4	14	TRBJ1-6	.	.	TGTGCCAGCAGTTTAAGTGGGCGCGGTTCACCCCTCCACTTT	CASSLSGRGSPLHF
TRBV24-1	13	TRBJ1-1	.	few	TGTGCCACCAGTGACAACAGGAACACTGAAGCTTTCTTT	CATSDNRNTEAFF
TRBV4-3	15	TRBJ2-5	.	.	TGCGCCAGCAGCCAAGATTGGGGACTTCAAGAGACCCAGTACTTC	CASSQDWGLQETQYF
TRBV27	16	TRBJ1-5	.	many	TGTGCCAGCAGTTTAAAAGGGGCCAGGGTAGGTCAGCCCCAGCATTTT	CASSLKGARVGQPQHF
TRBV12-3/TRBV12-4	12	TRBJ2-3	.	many	TGTGCCAGCAGTCAACCCCCAGATACGCAGTATTTT	CASSQPPDTQYF
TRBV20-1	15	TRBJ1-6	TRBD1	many	TGCAGTGCTAGAGGGGTTGGACAGGGAGGTTCACCCCTCCACTTT	CSARGVGQGGSPLHF
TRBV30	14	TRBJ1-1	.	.	TGTGCCTCCGTCTCGGTATTAAAGGACACTGAAGCTTTCTTT	CASVSVLKDTEAFF
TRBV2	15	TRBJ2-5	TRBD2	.	TGTGCCAGCAGACACGGGACTAGCGGAGGGGAGACCCAGTACTTC	CASRHGTSGGETQYF
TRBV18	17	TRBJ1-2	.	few	TGTGCCAGCTCACCACTTCCTACAGGGAAGACTAACTATGGCTACACCTTC	CASSPLPTGKTNYGYTF
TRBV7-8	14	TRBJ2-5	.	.	TGTGCCAGCAGCCTAACGGATGGCGAGGAGACCCAGTACTTC	CASSLTDGEETQYF
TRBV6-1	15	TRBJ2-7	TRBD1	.	TGTGCCAGCAGTGAAGTTGACAGGGGGCACGACGAGCAGTACTTC	CASSEVDRGHDEQYF
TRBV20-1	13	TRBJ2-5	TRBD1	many	TGCAGTGCTAGAGGAGGGGGCCGAGAGACCCAGTACTTC	CSARGGGRETQYF
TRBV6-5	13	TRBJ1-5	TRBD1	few	TGTGCCAGCATGGGACAGCCAAATCAGCCCCAGCATTTT	CASMGQPNQPQHF
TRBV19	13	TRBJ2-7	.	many	TGTGCCAGTAAGGAGCAGGGGTCCTACGAGCAGTACTTC	CASKEQGSYEQYF
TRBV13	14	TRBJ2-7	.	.	TGTGCCAGCAGCGACCGGGACCGGGAATACGAGCAGTACTTC	CASSDRDREYEQYF
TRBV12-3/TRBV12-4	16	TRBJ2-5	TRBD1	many	TGTGCCAGCAGTTTCCAGACAGGGGTTAGGCGGGAGACCCAGTACTTC	CASSFQTGVRRETQYF
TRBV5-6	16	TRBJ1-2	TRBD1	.	TGTGCCAGCAGCTCGCCGGGACAGGGGTCCTGGGGTGGCTACACCTTC	CASSSPGQGSWGGYTF